Below, one T cell receptor (beta chain) is given with its context. What it binds is unknown. The data were taken from a study of shared clonotypes between healthy human individuals. Study findings and constraints: A few donors shared about 5% of their naive CD4 clonotypes. The study found lower generation probabilities in non-shared clonotypes than in those shared by all four donors.

Researchers partitioned CD4+ cells into CD45RA+ naive and CD45RA-negative memory subsets. Trimming removed 5 bases from V and 8 bases from J; junction bases left unmatched: 12. The germline CDR1 and CDR2 sequences are MNHEY and SMNVEV (reference sequence). There are 16 residues in the CDR3. Method: immunoSEQ multiplex PCR; TCRdb's copy keeps in-frame clones and lacks some. The sample has 2 million to 2.5 million clones, roughly 95% seen once. The source is a man between 18 and 29 years old in good health. The rearrangement links TRBV27 to TRBJ2-2; the match to TRBD2 covers 9 bases. The sequenced material came from naive CD4+ T cells sorted from blood. As to subset: CD45RA+ positively selected. CDR3 nucleotides: TGTGCCAGCAGTCAAGAGAGACTAGCGGTGAGGGGGGAGCTGTTTTTT. It is translated as CASSQERLAVRGELFF.